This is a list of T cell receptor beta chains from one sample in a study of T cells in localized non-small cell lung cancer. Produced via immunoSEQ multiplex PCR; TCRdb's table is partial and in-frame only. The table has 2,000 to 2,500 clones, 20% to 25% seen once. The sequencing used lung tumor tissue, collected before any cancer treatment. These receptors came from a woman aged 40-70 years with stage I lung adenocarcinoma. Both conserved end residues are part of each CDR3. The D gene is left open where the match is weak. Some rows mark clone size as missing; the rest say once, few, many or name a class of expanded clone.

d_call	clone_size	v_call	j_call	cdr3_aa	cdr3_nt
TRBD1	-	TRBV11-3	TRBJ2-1	CASSSDRGRGGNEQFF	TGTGCCAGCAGCTCGGACAGGGGGCGCGGAGGCAATGAGCAGTTCTTC
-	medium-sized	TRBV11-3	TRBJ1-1	CASSLGPGGANTEAFF	TGTGCCAGCAGCCTTGGCCCGGGAGGGGCGAACACTGAAGCTTTCTTT
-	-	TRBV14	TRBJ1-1	CASSQGRLGEAFF	TGTGCCAGCAGCCAAGGTCGACTCGGTGAAGCTTTCTTT
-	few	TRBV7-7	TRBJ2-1	CASSLGATNNEQFF	TGTGCCAGCAGCTTGGGGGCCACCAACAATGAGCAGTTCTTC
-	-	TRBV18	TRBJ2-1	CASSPSTSYEQFF	TGTGCCAGCTCACCATCGACGTCCTATGAGCAGTTCTTC
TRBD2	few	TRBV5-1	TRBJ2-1	CASSGDGGAVNEQFF	TGCGCCAGCAGTGGGGACGGGGGGGCCGTCAATGAGCAGTTCTTC
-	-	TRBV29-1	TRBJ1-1	CSVRTVNTEAFF	TGCAGCGTGAGGACGGTGAACACTGAAGCTTTCTTT
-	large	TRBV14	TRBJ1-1	CASSQDPLTEAFF	TGTGCCAGCAGCCAAGACCCCCTCACTGAAGCTTTCTTT
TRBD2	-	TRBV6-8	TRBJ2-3	CASSSGLGSDTQYF	TGTGCCAGCAGTTCCGGACTAGGCTCAGATACGCAGTATTTT
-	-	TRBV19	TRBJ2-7	CASSIGQTHYEQYF	TGTGCCAGTAGTATTGGCCAGACCCACTACGAGCAGTACTTC
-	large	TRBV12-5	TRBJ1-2	CASGPGPHSSSYTF	TGTGCTAGTGGACCGGGACCGCACTCTTCGAGCTACACCTTC
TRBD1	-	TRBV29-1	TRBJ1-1	CSVEGQGLGDTEAFF	TGCAGCGTTGAGGGACAGGGGTTGGGGGACACTGAAGCTTTCTTT
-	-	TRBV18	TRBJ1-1	CASSPQNTEAFF	TGTGCCAGCTCACCACAGAACACTGAAGCTTTCTTT
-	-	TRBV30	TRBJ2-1	CAWSVFESWDPQFF	TGTGCCTGGAGTGTCTTTGAGTCGTGGGACCCACAGTTCTTC
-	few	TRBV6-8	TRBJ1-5	CASSYLRDQPQHF	TGTGCCAGCAGTTACTTACGGGATCAGCCCCAGCATTTT
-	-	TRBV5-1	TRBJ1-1	CASSLGTGKVAEAFF	TGCGCCAGCAGCTTGGGTACGGGGAAGGTAGCTGAAGCTTTCTTT
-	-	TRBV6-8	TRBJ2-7	CASGRNSYYEQYF	TGTGCCAGCGGTCGAAACAGTTACTACGAGCAGTACTTC
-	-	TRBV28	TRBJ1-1	CASSLGGGGYTEAFF	TGTGCCAGCAGTTTGGGGGGCGGTGGGTACACTGAAGCTTTCTTT
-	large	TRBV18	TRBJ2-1	CASSPSGVHEQFF	TGTGCCAGCTCACCATCAGGGGTTCATGAGCAGTTCTTC
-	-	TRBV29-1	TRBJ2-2	CSAAQGAGELFF	TGCAGCGCCGCCCAGGGTGCCGGGGAGCTGTTTTTT
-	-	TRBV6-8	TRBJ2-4	CASSPSASKAKNIQYF	TGTGCCAGCAGCCCCTCGGCCTCAAAAGCCAAAAACATTCAGTACTTC
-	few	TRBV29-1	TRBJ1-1	CSSGLGTAEAFF	TGCAGCTCCGGGCTCGGAACAGCCGAAGCTTTCTTT
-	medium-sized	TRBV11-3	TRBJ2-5	CASSPQGSGKETQYF	TGTGCCAGCAGCCCGCAAGGAAGCGGAAAAGAGACCCAGTACTTC
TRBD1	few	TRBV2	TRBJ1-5	CASSDNRGDQPQHF	TGTGCCAGCAGTGATAACAGGGGCGATCAGCCCCAGCATTTT